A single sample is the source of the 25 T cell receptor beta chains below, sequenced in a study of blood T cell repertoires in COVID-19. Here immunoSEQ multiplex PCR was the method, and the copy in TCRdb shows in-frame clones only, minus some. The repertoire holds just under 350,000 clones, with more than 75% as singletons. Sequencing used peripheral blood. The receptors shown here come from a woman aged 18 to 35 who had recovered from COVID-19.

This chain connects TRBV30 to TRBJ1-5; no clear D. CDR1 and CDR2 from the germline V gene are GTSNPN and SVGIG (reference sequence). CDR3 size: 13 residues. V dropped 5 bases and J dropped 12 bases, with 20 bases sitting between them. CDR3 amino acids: CAWSRSTRELQHF. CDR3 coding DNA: TGTGCCTGGTCGAGGTCCACCCGGGAACTCCAGCATTTT.

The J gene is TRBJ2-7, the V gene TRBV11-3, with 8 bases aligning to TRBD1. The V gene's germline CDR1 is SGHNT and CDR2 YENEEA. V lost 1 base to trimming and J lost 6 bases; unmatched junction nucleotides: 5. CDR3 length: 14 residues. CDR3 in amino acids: CASSLVSGQGEQYV. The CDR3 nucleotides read TGTGCCAGCAGCTTAGTTTCTGGACAGGGCGAGCAGTACGTC.

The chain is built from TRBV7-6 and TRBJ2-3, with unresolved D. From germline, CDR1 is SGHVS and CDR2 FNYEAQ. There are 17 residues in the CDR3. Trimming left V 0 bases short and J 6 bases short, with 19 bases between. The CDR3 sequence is CASSLAAPKPLADTQYF. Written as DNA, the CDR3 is TGTGCCAGCAGCTTAGCCGCTCCCAAACCACTTGCGGATACGCAGTATTTT. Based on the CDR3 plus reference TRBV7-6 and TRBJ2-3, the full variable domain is GAGVSQSPRYKVTKRGQDVALRCDPISGHVSLYWYRQALGQGPEFLTYFNYEAQQDKSGLPNDRFSAERPEGSISTLTIQRTEQRDSAMYRCASSLAAPKPLADTQYFGPGTRLTVL.

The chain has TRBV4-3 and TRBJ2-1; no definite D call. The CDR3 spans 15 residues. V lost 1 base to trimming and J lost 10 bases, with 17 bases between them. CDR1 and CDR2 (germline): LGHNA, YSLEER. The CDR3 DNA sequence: TGCGCCAGCAGCCAAGTAGTTGCCCCGGGTAGAGAGCAGTTCTTC. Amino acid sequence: CASSQVVAPGREQFF.

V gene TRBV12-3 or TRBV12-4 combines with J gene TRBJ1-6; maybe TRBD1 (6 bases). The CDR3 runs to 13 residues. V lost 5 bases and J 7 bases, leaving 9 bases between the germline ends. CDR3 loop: CASSQTGNSPLHF. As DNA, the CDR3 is TGTGCCAGCAGTCAAACAGGGAATTCACCCCTCCACTTT.

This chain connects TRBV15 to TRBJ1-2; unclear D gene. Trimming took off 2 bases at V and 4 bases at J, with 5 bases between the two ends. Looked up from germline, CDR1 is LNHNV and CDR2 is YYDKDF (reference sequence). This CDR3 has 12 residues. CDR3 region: CATSRNSYGYTF. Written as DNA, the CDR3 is TGTGCCACCAGCAGAAACTCCTATGGCTACACCTTC.

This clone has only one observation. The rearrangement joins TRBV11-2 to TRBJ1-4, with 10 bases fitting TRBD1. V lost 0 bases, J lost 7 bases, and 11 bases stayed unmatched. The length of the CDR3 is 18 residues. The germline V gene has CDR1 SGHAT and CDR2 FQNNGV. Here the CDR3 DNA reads TGTGCCAGCAGCTTAGAGGCCCTGACAGGGGGCGCCTCTGAAAAACTGTTTTTT. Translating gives CASSLEALTGGASEKLFF.

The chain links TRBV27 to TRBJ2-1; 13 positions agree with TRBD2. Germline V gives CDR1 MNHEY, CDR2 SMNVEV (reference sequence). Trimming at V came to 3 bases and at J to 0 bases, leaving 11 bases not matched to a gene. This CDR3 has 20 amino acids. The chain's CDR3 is CASSFSPLAGGLSSYNEQFF. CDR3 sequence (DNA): TGTGCCAGCAGTTTCTCTCCACTAGCGGGAGGGTTAAGCTCCTACAATGAGCAGTTCTTC.

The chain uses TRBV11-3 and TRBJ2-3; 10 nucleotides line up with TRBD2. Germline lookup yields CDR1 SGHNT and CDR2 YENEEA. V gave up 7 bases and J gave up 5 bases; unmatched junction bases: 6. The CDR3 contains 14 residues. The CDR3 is CASTHSGRRDTQYF. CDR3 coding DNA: TGTGCCAGCACCCATAGCGGGAGGAGAGATACGCAGTATTTT.

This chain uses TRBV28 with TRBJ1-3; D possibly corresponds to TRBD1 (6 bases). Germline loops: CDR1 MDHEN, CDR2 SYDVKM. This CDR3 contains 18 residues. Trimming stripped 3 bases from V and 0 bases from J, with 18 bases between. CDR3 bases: TGTGCCAGCAGTTTTCCGTTACAGGGACCCAACTCTGGAAACACCATATATTTT. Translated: CASSFPLQGPNSGNTIYF. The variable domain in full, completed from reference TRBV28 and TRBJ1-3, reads DVKVTQSSRYLVKRTGEKVFLECVQDMDHENMFWYRQDPGLGLRLIYFSYDVKMKEKGDIPEGYSVSREKKERFSLILESASTNQTSMYLCASSFPLQGPNSGNTIYFGEGSWLTVV.

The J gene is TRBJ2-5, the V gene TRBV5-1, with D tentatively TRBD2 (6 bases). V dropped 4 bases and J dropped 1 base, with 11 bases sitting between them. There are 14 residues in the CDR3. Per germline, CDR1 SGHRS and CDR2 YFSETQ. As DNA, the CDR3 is TGCGCCAGCAGCCCCCGCGGGGCCCAAGAGACCCAGTACTTC. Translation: CASSPRGAQETQYF.

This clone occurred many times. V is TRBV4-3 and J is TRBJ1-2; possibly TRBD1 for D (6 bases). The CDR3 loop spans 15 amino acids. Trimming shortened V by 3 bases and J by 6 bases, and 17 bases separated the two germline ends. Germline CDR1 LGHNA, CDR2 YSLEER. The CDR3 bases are TGCGCCAGCAGCCATCCGGGACATACCCACGATGGCTACACCTTC. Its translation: CASSHPGHTHDGYTF.

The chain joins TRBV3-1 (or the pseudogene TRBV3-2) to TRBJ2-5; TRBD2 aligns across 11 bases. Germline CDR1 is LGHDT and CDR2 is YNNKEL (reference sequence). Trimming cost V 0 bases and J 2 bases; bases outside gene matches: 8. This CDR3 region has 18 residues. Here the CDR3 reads CASSQELAGGPGQETQYF. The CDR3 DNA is TGTGCCAGCAGCCAAGAGTTAGCGGGAGGGCCCGGGCAAGAGACCCAGTACTTC.

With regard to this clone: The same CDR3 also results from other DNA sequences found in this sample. The CDR3 DNA follows: TGTGCCAGCAGCTTGGACGGCTATGGCTACACCTTC. It codes for CASSLDGYGYTF. This chain uses TRBV5-4 with TRBJ1-2; D unclear. V dropped 0 bases and J dropped 4 bases, with 4 bases sitting between them. Per germline, CDR1 SGHNT and CDR2 YYREEE (reference sequence). CDR3 length: 12 residues.

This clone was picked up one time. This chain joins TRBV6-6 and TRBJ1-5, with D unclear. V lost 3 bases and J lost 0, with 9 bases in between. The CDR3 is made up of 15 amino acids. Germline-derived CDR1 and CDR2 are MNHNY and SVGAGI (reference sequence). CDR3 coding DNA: TGTGCCAGCAGTTATTGGCAGGATAGCAATCAGCCCCAGCATTTT. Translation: CASSYWQDSNQPQHF.

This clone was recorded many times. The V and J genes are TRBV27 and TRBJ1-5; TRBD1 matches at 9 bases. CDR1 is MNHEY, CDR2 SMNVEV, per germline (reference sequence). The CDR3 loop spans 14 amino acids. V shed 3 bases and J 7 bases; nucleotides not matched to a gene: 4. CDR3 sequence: CASSLGTGTQPQHF. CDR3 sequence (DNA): TGTGCCAGCAGTTTGGGGACAGGGACCCAGCCCCAGCATTTT.

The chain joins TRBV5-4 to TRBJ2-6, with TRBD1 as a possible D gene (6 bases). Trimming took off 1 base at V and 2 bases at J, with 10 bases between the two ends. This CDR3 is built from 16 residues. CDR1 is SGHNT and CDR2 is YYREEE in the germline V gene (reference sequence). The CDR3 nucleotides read TGTGCCAGCAGCTTGTACAGGGTGGCTGGGGCCAACGTCCTGACTTTC. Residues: CASSLYRVAGANVLTF.

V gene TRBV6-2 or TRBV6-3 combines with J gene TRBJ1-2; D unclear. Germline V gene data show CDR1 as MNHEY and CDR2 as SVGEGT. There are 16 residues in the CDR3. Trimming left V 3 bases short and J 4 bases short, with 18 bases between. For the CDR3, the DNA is TGTGCCAGCAGTTATGGGCACGGCGTGGTACCCTATGGCTACACCTTC. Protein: CASSYGHGVVPYGYTF.

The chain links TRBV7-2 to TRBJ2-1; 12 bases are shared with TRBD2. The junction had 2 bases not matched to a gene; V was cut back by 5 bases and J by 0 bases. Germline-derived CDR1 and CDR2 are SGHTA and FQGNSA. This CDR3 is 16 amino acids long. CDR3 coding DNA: TGTGCCAGCAGCGGACTAGCGGGGAGCTCCTACAATGAGCAGTTCTTC. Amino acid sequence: CASSGLAGSSYNEQFF.

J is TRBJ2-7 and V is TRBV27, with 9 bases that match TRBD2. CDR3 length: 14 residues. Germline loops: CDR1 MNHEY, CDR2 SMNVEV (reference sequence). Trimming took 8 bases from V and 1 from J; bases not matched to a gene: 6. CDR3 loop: CASGRTSVSYEQYV. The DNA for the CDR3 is TGTGCCAGCGGTCGGACTAGCGTTTCCTACGAGCAGTACGTC.

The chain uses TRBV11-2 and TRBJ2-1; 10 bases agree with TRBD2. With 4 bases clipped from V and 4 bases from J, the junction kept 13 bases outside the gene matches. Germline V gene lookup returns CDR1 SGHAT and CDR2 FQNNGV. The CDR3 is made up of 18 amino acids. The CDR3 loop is CASSYSSRTSGSYNEQFF. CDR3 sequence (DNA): TGTGCCAGCAGCTACAGCTCGCGGACTAGCGGTTCTTACAATGAGCAGTTCTTC.

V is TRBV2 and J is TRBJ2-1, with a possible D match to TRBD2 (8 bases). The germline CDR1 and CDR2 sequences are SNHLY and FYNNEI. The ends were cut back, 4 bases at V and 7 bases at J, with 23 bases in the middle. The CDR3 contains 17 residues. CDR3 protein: CASSGLGTAGVDNEQFF. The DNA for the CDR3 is TGTGCCAGCAGTGGACTCGGGACAGCGGGAGTAGATAATGAGCAGTTCTTC.

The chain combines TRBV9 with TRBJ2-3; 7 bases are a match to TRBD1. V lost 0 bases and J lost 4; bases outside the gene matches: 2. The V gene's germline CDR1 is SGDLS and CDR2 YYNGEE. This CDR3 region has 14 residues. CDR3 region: CASSVEGAPDTQYF. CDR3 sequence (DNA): TGTGCCAGCAGCGTAGAGGGGGCTCCAGATACGCAGTATTTT.

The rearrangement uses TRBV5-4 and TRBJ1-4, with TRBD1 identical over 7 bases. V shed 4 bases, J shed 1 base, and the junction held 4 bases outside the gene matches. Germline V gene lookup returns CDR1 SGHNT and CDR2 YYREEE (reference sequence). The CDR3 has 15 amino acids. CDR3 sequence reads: CASSRDSQTNEKLFF. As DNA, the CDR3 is TGTGCCAGCAGCCGGGACAGCCAAACTAATGAAAAACTGTTTTTT.

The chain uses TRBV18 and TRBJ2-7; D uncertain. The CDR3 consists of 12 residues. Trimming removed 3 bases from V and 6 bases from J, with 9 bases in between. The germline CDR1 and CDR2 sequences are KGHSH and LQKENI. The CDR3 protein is CASSPNNVEQYV. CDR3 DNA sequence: TGTGCCAGCTCACCCAACAACGTCGAGCAGTACGTC.